This TCR beta chain was sequenced during a study of OX40 agonist ivuxolimab in advanced cancers. In terms of the full investigation: Ivuxolimab was a fully human IgG2 agonistic monoclonal antibody targeting the costimulatory receptor OX40 (CD134). Patients were allowed to have had prior anti-PD-1, anti-PD-L1 or anti-CTLA-4 therapy, and around 37% of the dose-escalation patients had previously received checkpoint inhibitors. In the dose-escalation cohort, 70% to 85% of patients were male, and the mean age was approximately 60 years, with a range of about 23 to 90. Partial responses occurred in three dose-escalation patients: two with cutaneous melanoma and one with hepatocellular carcinoma. Intravenous ivuxolimab was administered to patients every 2 weeks at six dose levels: 0.01, 0.1, 0.3, 1.5, 3 and 10 mg/kg. The purpose of peripheral TCRbeta sequencing was to test whether ivuxolimab changed TCR sequence diversity and led to clonal T-cell expansion. Among the approximately 50 dose-escalation patients, some 19 had hepatocellular carcinoma, approximately 15 melanoma, 9 renal cell carcinoma and 9 head and neck cancer. The monotherapy dose-escalation portion (N ≈ 50 patients) of the phase I ivuxolimab trial is reported in the paper. General conclusions and limits of the study: After ivuxolimab, more expanded clones were found on average in CD8+ T cells than in CD4+ T cells. At doses from 0.1 to 3.0 mg/kg, clonal expansion was seen in both CD4+ and CD8+ blood T cells between baseline and week 6. The antigen specificity of the clonally expanded peripheral T cells was not determined. In the 0.1-3.0 mg/kg groups, partial responders were among the patients with the lowest normalized peripheral clonal expansion, particularly in CD8+ T cells. Low levels of normalized T-cell clonal expansion were also seen in some patients who did not respond.

The trial excluded patients who had a history of autoimmune disease or were on systemic immunosuppression. In every dose cohort, peripheral blood was drawn for TCR sequencing at baseline, cycle 4 day 1, and cycle 7 day 1. The samples were drawn from a first-in-human, open-label, multicenter phase I dose-escalation trial of ivuxolimab. Adults with locally advanced or metastatic melanoma, renal cell carcinoma, hepatocellular carcinoma or head and neck squamous cell carcinoma were enrolled in the trial. Before TCR sequencing, CD4+ T cells and CD8+ T cells were sorted from peripheral blood as separate populations. V and J are trimmed by 0 bases and 1 base, and the gene matches miss 3 bases of the junction. Sequences LNHDA (CDR1) and SQIVND (CDR2) are obtained from the germline V gene (reference sequence). From the cysteine through the phenylalanine, the CDR3 covers 16 amino acids. This entry keeps only the CDR3 DNA: 48 bases, framed from base 1.

To sequence the TCRbeta CDR3 region, genomic DNA was isolated from the sorted cells. The immunoSEQ Assay was used for sequencing of TCRbeta CDR3 regions. This immuneACCESS table, as held by TCRdb, lists in-frame sequences with V and J called but not all clones. Of the missing ones, under half trace to an unresolved V gene in checked studies; the others have no known cause. In all, the sample holds around 69,000 clones, and around 84% of those were seen once. Around 1.5% of the sample rests with the top ten. The sample holds one count of this clone. Which antigen it targets is not known. No base-level quality is on record; no much larger clone is a single base apart.

The source is an adult with an advanced solid tumor such as melanoma, head and neck, liver or kidney cancer. This chain joins TRBV19 to TRBJ2-1; a stretch of 7 junction bases matches TRBD2. Here the sequenced sample was CD4+ or CD8+ T cells sorted from blood, taken in a trial of the OX40 agonist ivuxolimab. In nucleotide form, the sequence is TGTGCCAGTAGTATAGATGCGGGAGAGTCCTACAATGAGCAGTTCTTC. Translated, it gives CASSIDAGESYNEQFF.